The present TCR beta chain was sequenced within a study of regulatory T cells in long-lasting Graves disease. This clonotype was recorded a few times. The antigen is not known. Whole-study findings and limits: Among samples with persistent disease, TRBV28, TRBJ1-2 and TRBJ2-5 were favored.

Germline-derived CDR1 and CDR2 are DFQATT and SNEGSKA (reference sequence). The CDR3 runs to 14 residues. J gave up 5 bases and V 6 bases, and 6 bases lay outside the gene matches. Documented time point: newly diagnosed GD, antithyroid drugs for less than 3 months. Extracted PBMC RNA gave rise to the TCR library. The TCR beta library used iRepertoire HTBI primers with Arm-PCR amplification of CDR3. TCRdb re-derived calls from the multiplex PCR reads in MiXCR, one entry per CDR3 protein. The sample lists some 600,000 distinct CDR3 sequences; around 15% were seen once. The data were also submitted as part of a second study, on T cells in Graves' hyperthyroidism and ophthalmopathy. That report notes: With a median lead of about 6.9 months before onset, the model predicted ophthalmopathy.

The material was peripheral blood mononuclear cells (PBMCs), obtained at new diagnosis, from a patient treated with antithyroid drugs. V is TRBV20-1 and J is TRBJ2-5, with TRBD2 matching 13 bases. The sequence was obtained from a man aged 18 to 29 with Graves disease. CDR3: CSAKLAGGGETQYF. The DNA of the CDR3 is TGCAGTGCCAAACTAGCGGGAGGGGGTGAGACCCAGTACTTC.